These 26 T cell receptor beta chains were sequenced from one sample in a study of shared clonotypes between healthy human individuals. Terminally differentiated effector memory CD45RA+ cells were left out of the naive CD8 fraction, which was CD45RO-negative and positively selected for CCR7. TCRdb's table, derived via immunoSEQ multiplex PCR, lists solely in-frame clones and lacks some. Counted here are over 2 million clones, about 94% occurring once; the ten biggest clones make up 0.85% to 1.3%. The sequenced sample was naive CD8+ T cells sorted from blood. These receptors were obtained from a man younger than 35 in good health.

This rearrangement joins TRBV27 to TRBJ2-6; 9 nucleotides align to TRBD1. The CDR3 consists of 17 residues. Germline V gives CDR1 MNHEY, CDR2 SMNVEV (reference sequence). The V gene end was trimmed by 4 bases and the J gene end by 0 bases; junction bases not matched to a gene: 4. The CDR3 bases are TGTGCCAGCAGTTCGACAGGGGGTTTCTCTGGGGCCAACGTCCTGACTTTC. Translating gives CASSSTGGFSGANVLTF.

The V call is TRBV13, the J call TRBJ1-6; TRBD1 matches 11 bases. The V segment lost 5 bases and the J segment 6 bases; nucleotides outside the gene matches: 6. The V gene's germline CDR1 is PRHDT and CDR2 FYEKMQ (reference sequence). The CDR3 consists of 16 residues. The CDR3 sequence: CASSEKGTGGNSPLHF. CDR3 sequence (DNA): TGTGCCAGCAGCGAGAAGGGGACAGGGGGTAATTCACCCCTCCACTTT.

This chain links TRBV28 with TRBJ2-4; D perhaps matches TRBD1 (6 bases). CDR1 MDHEN and CDR2 SYDVKM come from the germline V gene. V lost 6 bases to trimming and J lost 0 bases, with 12 bases between them. CDR3 length: 15 residues. CDR3 in DNA: TGTGCCAGCAGCAGGGGACCCTTAGCCAAAAACATTCAGTACTTC. It is translated as CASSRGPLAKNIQYF.

V and J are TRBV7-9 and TRBJ2-1, with TRBD2 matching over 9 bases. The CDR3 sequence is 16 residues long. Germline V gene data show CDR1 as SEHNR and CDR2 as FQNEAQ (reference sequence). V was pared by 5 bases and J by 5 bases, with 10 bases of the junction left unmatched. CDR3 sequence (DNA): TGTGCCAGCAGCCCCTTAGCGGGAGCGAGACACAATGAGCAGTTCTTC. Amino acids: CASSPLAGARHNEQFF.

V gene TRBV2 combines with J gene TRBJ1-1, with TRBD1 identical over 12 bases. This CDR3 spans 14 amino acids. Unmatched junction bases numbered 3, after V lost 3 bases and J lost 7 bases. Germline V gene data show CDR1 as SNHLY and CDR2 as FYNNEI. In DNA form, the CDR3 reads TGTGCCAGCAGTGACGGGACAGGGGGCATTGAAGCTTTCTTT. It encodes CASSDGTGGIEAFF. The entire variable domain, with the rest obtained from reference TRBV2 and TRBJ1-1, is as follows: EPEVTQTPSHQVTQMGQEVILRCVPISNHLYFYWYRQILGQKVEFLVSFYNNEISEKSEIFDDQFSVERPDGSNFTLKIRSTKLEDSAMYFCASSDGTGGIEAFFGQGTRLTVV.

The J gene is TRBJ2-7, the V gene TRBV4-3; D uncertain. The V and J ends lost 0 bases and 2 bases respectively, with 11 bases between them. The CDR3 has 15 amino acids. In germline, CDR1 is LGHNA, CDR2 YSLEER. CDR3 protein: CASSQDPYFTYEQYF. CDR3 coding DNA: TGCGCCAGCAGCCAAGATCCCTATTTCACCTACGAGCAGTACTTC.

V is TRBV5-6 and J is TRBJ1-2, with 7 positions matching TRBD1. With 3 bases clipped from V and 2 bases from J, the junction kept 7 bases outside the gene matches. The germline V gene has CDR1 SGHDT and CDR2 YYEEEE. CDR3 size: 15 residues. CDR3 nucleotides: TGTGCCAGCAGCTGGACGACAGGGCCGAACTATGGCTACACCTTC. Encoded protein: CASSWTTGPNYGYTF.

J is TRBJ2-1 and V is TRBV29-1; 12 bases agree with TRBD1. Germline assignment: CDR1 SQVTM and CDR2 ANQGSEA. Trimming at V came to 6 bases and at J to 2 bases, leaving 2 bases not matched to a gene. The CDR3 runs to 14 residues. The DNA of the CDR3 is TGCAGCGTCGGGGACAGGGGGCCCTACAATGAGCAGTTCTTC. Its translation is CSVGDRGPYNEQFF.

The rearrangement links TRBV4-1 to TRBJ2-3; D unresolved. Germline lookup yields CDR1 MGHRA and CDR2 YSYEKL. V lost 4 bases to trimming and J lost 3 bases, with 8 bases between them. The CDR3 is 13 amino acids. The CDR3 DNA sequence: TGCGCCAGCAGCCTCGGAATAACAGATACGCAGTATTTT. Amino acid sequence: CASSLGITDTQYF.

This chain links TRBV5-1 with TRBJ2-3; the D gene is possibly TRBD1 (6 bases). The CDR3 extends over 16 amino acids. In germline, CDR1 is SGHRS, CDR2 YFSETQ. V dropped 4 bases and J dropped 2 bases, with 17 bases sitting between them. CDR3 DNA sequence: TGCGCCAGCAGCGCCGGAAGGGACATCTCCACAGATACGCAGTATTTT. Translation: CASSAGRDISTDTQYF.

The chain has TRBV5-1 and TRBJ2-3; 9 bases match TRBD1. V lost 7 bases to trimming and J lost 1 base; unmatched junction nucleotides: 7. The germline V gene encodes CDR1 SGHRS and CDR2 YFSETQ. The CDR3 has 15 amino acids. This CDR3 reads CASRRQGERTDTQYF. CDR3 DNA: TGCGCCAGCCGACGACAGGGGGAGCGCACAGATACGCAGTATTTT. Supplemented by reference TRBV5-1 and TRBJ2-3, the full variable domain reads KAGVTQTPRYLIKTRGQQVTLSCSPISGHRSVSWYQQTPGQGLQFLFEYFSETQRNKGNFPGRFSGRQFSNSRSEMNVSTLELGDSALYLCASRRQGERTDTQYFGPGTRLTVL.

The CDR3 DNA sequence: TGTGCCATCAGGGCTAGCGGGGACTACGAGCAGTACTTC. Its protein is CAIRASGDYEQYF. This chain links TRBV10-3 with TRBJ2-7, with 9 positions matching TRBD2. The CDR3 sequence is 13 residues long. Looked up from germline, CDR1 is ENHRY and CDR2 is SYGVKD. After removal of 6 bases from V and 3 bases from J, the junction contained 3 bases not matched to a gene.

The CDR3 coding sequence is TGCGCCAGCAGCTTGGGGACAAGCACCGGGGAGCTGTTTTTT. Its protein product is CASSLGTSTGELFF. The chain recombines TRBV5-1 with TRBJ2-2; D possibly corresponds to TRBD1 (5 bases). The CDR3 has 14 amino acids. The V and J ends lost 0 bases and 4 bases respectively, with 7 bases between them. Germline-derived CDR1 and CDR2 are SGHRS and YFSETQ.

The chain has TRBV19 and TRBJ2-7; TRBD2 is a possible D gene (6 bases). Deletions cut 5 bases from V and 1 base from J, with 18 bases between. Germline V CDR1 and CDR2: LNHDA, SQIVND (reference sequence). CDR3 length: 16 amino acids. CDR3 in DNA: TGTGCCAGTAGTCCAGACGGGACTCCTTGGTCCTACGAGCAGTACTTC. This encodes CASSPDGTPWSYEQYF.

The V call is TRBV6-5, the J call TRBJ2-5; 13 bases align to TRBD2. The CDR3 runs 16 residues. Germline trimming cut 1 base from V and 1 base from J; bases unmatched to any gene: 0. Germline CDR1 reads MNHEY; CDR2 reads SVGAGI. CDR3 nucleotides: TGTGCCAGCAGTTACTGGACTAGCGGGGGCCAAGAGACCCAGTACTTC. Protein: CASSYWTSGGQETQYF.

The chain has TRBV7-8 and TRBJ2-7, with 8 bases identical to TRBD1. The V segment lost 3 bases and the J segment 6 bases; nucleotides outside the gene matches: 7. This CDR3 has 14 amino acids. Germline V gene data show CDR1 as SGHVS and CDR2 as FQNEAQ. CDR3 DNA sequence: TGTGCCAGCAGCTTCGGGACAGGTGGAACCGAGCAGTACTTC. It is translated as CASSFGTGGTEQYF.

V is TRBV27 and J is TRBJ2-2; 7 bases match TRBD1. Trimming took 10 bases from V and 6 from J; bases not matched to a gene: 20. CDR3 length: 17 amino acids. Germline values: CDR1 MNHEY, CDR2 SMNVEV (reference sequence). CDR3 nucleotides: TGTGCCACCTCCCCTTGGGGACAGACAGAAGGGGCCGGGGAGCTGTTTTTT. This gives the protein CATSPWGQTEGAGELFF.

The J gene is TRBJ2-7, the V gene TRBV6-5, with TRBD2 identical over 8 bases. Germline loops: CDR1 MNHEY, CDR2 SVGAGI. The CDR3 sequence is 13 residues long. The trim removed 5 bases at V and 5 bases at J, leaving 5 bases unmatched. CDR3 amino acids: CASSTLAGNEQYF. CDR3 DNA sequence: TGTGCCAGCAGTACTTTAGCGGGAAACGAGCAGTACTTC.

The chain uses TRBV4-3 and TRBJ2-7, with D unclear. The CDR3 loop spans 15 amino acids. The V and J ends lost 0 bases and 2 bases respectively, with 11 bases between them. Germline-derived CDR1 and CDR2 are LGHNA and YSLEER. The CDR3 spells CASSQDRSGAYEQYF. The CDR3 DNA follows: TGCGCCAGCAGCCAAGATCGGTCAGGCGCCTACGAGCAGTACTTC.

Here the CDR3 DNA reads TGTGCCAGCAGTTCGGGACCGACCGAGCAGTACTTC. Protein sequence: CASSSGPTEQYF. The J gene is TRBJ2-7, the V gene TRBV27; D might be TRBD1 or TRBD2, each matching 5 bases. CDR1 is MNHEY, CDR2 SMNVEV, per germline (reference sequence). V gave up 4 bases and J gave up 6 bases, with 10 bases separating them. The CDR3 covers 12 residues.

The chain uses TRBV5-4 and TRBJ2-7, with D possibly being TRBD1 (5 bases). Germline assignment: CDR1 SGHNT and CDR2 YYREEE (reference sequence). The CDR3 is made up of 14 amino acids. V lost 3 bases and J lost 0, with 10 bases in between. CDR3: CASSYLGASYEQYF. CDR3 in DNA: TGTGCCAGCAGCTACCTTGGGGCCTCCTACGAGCAGTACTTC.

A note on this clone: Additional DNA sequences in this sample encode the identical CDR3. The CDR3 is CASSLRGSQETQYF. In DNA, the CDR3 is TGCGCCAGCAGCCTCCGGGGCAGCCAAGAGACCCAGTACTTC. This chain uses TRBV4-1 with TRBJ2-5; D is tentatively TRBD1 or TRBD2 (5 bases each). Germline V lookup: CDR1 MGHRA, CDR2 YSYEKL. V was pared by 4 bases and J by 1 base, with 10 bases between. The length of the CDR3 is 14 residues.

V is TRBV10-1 and J is TRBJ2-3; D ambiguous. The CDR3 is 18 residues long. V gave up 1 base and J gave up 0 bases, with 17 bases separating them. Germline lookup yields CDR1 WNHNN and CDR2 SYGVQD (reference sequence). The CDR3 DNA is TGCGCCAGCAGTGAGTATGGAGCAACTGGGCCTAGCACAGATACGCAGTATTTT. Translation gives CASSEYGATGPSTDTQYF.

V and J are TRBV4-1 and TRBJ1-5, with 7 bases that match TRBD1. This CDR3 contains 16 residues. J gave up 5 bases and V 1 base, and 8 bases lay outside the gene matches. Germline V gene data show CDR1 as MGHRA and CDR2 as YSYEKL. The CDR3 spells CASSQGWGGGDQPQHF. The CDR3 DNA follows: TGCGCCAGCAGCCAAGGGTGGGGAGGGGGCGATCAGCCCCAGCATTTT.

This clone occurred a few times. Other DNA sequences in the same sample also yield this CDR3. The gene calls are TRBV11-2 and TRBJ2-7; no firm D call. The CDR3 runs to 13 residues. Germline CDR1 and CDR2: SGHAT and FQNNGV. V was pared by 3 bases and J by 0 bases, with 6 bases between. The CDR3 nucleotides are TGTGCCAGCAGCTTGGGCCACTCCTACGAGCAGTACTTC. Its protein product is CASSLGHSYEQYF.

The rearrangement links TRBV28 to TRBJ2-1; tentatively, D is TRBD2 (5 bases). Per germline, CDR1 MDHEN and CDR2 SYDVKM. CDR3 size: 15 residues. Trimming cost V 6 bases and J 7 bases, with 19 bases left between them. CDR3 loop: CASRMSGSTGNEQFF. The CDR3 nucleotides read TGTGCCAGCAGAATGTCGGGCAGCACGGGGAATGAGCAGTTCTTC.